The 17 T cell receptor beta chains below were found in one sample sequenced in a study of T cells expressing NK-cell markers. TCRdb reanalyzed the 5' RACE reads, giving one entry per CDR3 protein sequence and no DNA. With about 180,000 distinct CDR3 sequences in the sample, the ten largest clones hold roughly a fifth. Source material: blood T cells: a sorted CD56 or NKG2C T cell subset, CD4+ or CD8+ T cells, or bulk PBMC T cells (not recorded which). These receptors were collected from a man aged 18 to 69 in good health.

The V gene is TRBV29-1, the J gene TRBJ2-5. Germline CDR1 reads SQVTM; CDR2 reads ANQGSEA. CDR3 size: 12 residues. The CDR3 loop is CSVQGGQETQYF.

The CDR3 region is CASRGTGYEKLFF. V is TRBV28 and J is TRBJ1-4; TCRdb gives TRBD1 as the D gene, but with no DNA this cannot be confirmed. This CDR3 contains 13 residues. CDR1 is MDHEN and CDR2 is SYDVKM in the germline V gene.

V gene TRBV6-1 combines with J gene TRBJ1-2; TCRdb designates TRBD1, a call that cannot be tested without DNA. The CDR3 has 14 residues. Germline lookup yields CDR1 MNHNS and CDR2 SASEGT. The CDR3 loop is CASEGQGANYGYTF.

The rearrangement uses TRBV7-9 and TRBJ2-1; TCRdb calls TRBD2, which cannot be checked without DNA. This CDR3 has 14 residues. Germline CDR1 is SEHNR and CDR2 is FQNEAQ (reference sequence). The CDR3 is CASGEGSGGNEQFF.

The CDR3 reads CASSIDTNNEQFF. The chain recombines TRBV19 with TRBJ2-1. Germline V gene lookup returns CDR1 LNHDA and CDR2 SQIVND (reference sequence). This CDR3 has 13 residues.

The genes are TRBV18 and TRBJ2-3. The CDR3 loop spans 15 amino acids. Germline CDR1 and CDR2: KGHSH and LQKENI. The CDR3 is CASSPADTVTDTQYF.

The rearrangement links TRBV7-2 to TRBJ2-7. Germline V lookup: CDR1 SGHTA, CDR2 FQGNSA. The CDR3 spans 14 residues. The CDR3: CASSSDRTPWEQYF. Full variable domain (remainder filled in from reference TRBV7-2 and TRBJ2-7): GAGVSQSPSNKVTEKGKDVELRCDPISGHTALYWYRQSLGQGLEFLIYFQGNSAPDKSGLPSDRFSAERTGGSVSTLTIQRTQQEDSAVYLCASSSDRTPWEQYFGPGTRLTVT.

This sequence joins TRBV7-6 and TRBJ1-2. The CDR3 is made up of 17 amino acids. The germline gives CDR1 SGHVS, CDR2 FNYEAQ. CDR3: CASSLGAGPRTNYGYTF.

The J gene is TRBJ1-4, the V gene TRBV3-1. CDR1 and CDR2 (germline): LGHDT, YNNKEL (reference sequence). The CDR3 runs 17 residues. The CDR3: CASSQDGGAHFREKLFF. Full variable domain (rest looked up from reference TRBV3-1 and TRBJ1-4): DTAVSQTPKYLVTQMGNDKSIKCEQNLGHDTMYWYKQDSKKFLKIMFSYNNKELIINETVPNRFSPKSPDKAHLNLHINSLELGDSAVYFCASSQDGGAHFREKLFFGSGTQLSVL.

This chain uses TRBV6-1 with TRBJ2-1; absent DNA, TCRdb's TRBD2 call cannot be checked. Germline-derived CDR1 and CDR2 are MNHNS and SASEGT. The CDR3 consists of 14 residues. This CDR3 reads CASAGLAGVNEQFF.

This sequence joins TRBV6-4 and TRBJ2-1; the TCRdb call, TRBD1, lacks DNA for checking. Germline CDR1 and CDR2: MRHNA and SNTAGT. The CDR3 totals 16 residues. The CDR3 protein is CASSDTPRSSYNEQFF.

The J gene is TRBJ1-2, the V gene TRBV19; lacking DNA, the TRBD1 call made by TCRdb goes unchecked. CDR3 length equals 14 residues. From germline, CDR1 is LNHDA and CDR2 SQIVND (reference sequence). CDR3 residues: CASSIGQGDYGYTF.

V is TRBV6-5 and J is TRBJ2-5; the TCRdb call, TRBD1, lacks DNA for checking. The CDR3 is 13 residues long. Germline V gives CDR1 MNHEY, CDR2 SVGAGI. CDR3 amino acids: CASSNDGGETQYF.

The chain combines TRBV5-5 with TRBJ1-1; TCRdb outputs TRBD1, but without DNA this stays unchecked. Germline CDR1 is SGHKS and CDR2 is YYEKEE (reference sequence). The CDR3 length is 17 residues. This CDR3 is CASSLDRGQVMNTEAFF.

The genes are TRBV2 and TRBJ2-5; the D gene TCRdb calls, TRBD2, cannot be checked with no DNA. Germline assignment: CDR1 SNHLY and CDR2 FYNNEI. The CDR3 sequence is 16 residues long. The CDR3 sequence: CASAVTGGGDQETQYF.

The chain is built from TRBV28 and TRBJ1-1. CDR1 and CDR2 from the germline V gene are MDHEN and SYDVKM. CDR3 length: 15 amino acids. This CDR3 is CASSLSQVGGTEAFF.

V gene TRBV4-1 combines with J gene TRBJ2-1. The length of the CDR3 is 14 residues. Per the germline V gene, CDR1 is MGHRA and CDR2 is YSYEKL. The CDR3 reads CASSQGPAYNEQFF.